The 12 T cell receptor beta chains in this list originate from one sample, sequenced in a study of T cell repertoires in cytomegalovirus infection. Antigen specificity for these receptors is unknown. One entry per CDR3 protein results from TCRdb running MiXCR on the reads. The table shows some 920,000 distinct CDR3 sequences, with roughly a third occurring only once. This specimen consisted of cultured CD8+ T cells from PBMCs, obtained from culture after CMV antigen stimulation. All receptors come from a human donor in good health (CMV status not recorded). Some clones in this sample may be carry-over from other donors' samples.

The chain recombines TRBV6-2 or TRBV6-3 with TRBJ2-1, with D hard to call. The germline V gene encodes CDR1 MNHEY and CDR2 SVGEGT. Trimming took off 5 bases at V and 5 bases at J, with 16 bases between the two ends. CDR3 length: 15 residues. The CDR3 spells CASSPFAAPDNEQFF. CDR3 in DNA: TGTGCCAGCAGTCCTTTTGCGGCCCCCGACAATGAGCAGTTCTTC.

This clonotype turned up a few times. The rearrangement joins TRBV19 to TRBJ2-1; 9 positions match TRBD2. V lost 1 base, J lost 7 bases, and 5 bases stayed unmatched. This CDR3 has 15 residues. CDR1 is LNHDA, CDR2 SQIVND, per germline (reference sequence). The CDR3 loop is CASSIVAGGPNEQFF. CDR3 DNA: TGTGCCAGTAGTATAGTGGCGGGGGGGCCTAATGAGCAGTTCTTC.

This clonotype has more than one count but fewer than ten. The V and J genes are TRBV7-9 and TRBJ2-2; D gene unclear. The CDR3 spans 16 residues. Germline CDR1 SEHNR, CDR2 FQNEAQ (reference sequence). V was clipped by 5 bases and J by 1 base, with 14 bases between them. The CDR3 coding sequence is TGTGCCAGCAGCCCATCCGGTAGAGTGAACACCGGGGAGCTGTTTTTT. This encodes CASSPSGRVNTGELFF.

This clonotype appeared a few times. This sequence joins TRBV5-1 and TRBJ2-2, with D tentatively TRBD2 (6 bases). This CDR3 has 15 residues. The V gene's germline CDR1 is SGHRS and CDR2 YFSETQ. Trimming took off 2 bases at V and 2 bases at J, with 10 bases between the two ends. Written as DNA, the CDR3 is TGCGCCAGCAGCTTTGGGAGGTTCAACACCGGGGAGCTGTTTTTT. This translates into CASSFGRFNTGELFF.

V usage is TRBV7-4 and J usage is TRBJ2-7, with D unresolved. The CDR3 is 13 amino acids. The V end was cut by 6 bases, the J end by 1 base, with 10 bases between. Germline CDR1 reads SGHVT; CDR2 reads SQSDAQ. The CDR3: CASRNPSSYEQYF. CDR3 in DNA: TGTGCCAGCAGAAACCCCAGTTCCTACGAGCAGTACTTC.

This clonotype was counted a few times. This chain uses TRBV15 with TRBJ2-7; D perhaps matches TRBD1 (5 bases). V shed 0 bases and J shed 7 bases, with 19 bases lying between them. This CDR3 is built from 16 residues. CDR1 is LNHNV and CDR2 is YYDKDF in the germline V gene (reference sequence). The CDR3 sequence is CATSREADSINREQYV. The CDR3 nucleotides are TGTGCCACCAGCAGAGAAGCTGACAGCATTAATAGAGAGCAGTACGTC.

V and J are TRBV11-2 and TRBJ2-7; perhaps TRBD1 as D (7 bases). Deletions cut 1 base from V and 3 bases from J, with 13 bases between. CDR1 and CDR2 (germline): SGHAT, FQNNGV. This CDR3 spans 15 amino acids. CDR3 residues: CASSLGQGGHYEQYV. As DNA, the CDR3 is TGTGCCAGCAGCTTAGGGCAGGGGGGACACTACGAGCAGTACGTC.

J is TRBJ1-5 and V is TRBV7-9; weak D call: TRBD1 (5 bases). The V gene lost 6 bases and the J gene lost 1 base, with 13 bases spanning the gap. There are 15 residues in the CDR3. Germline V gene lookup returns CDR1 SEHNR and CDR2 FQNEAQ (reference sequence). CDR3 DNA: TGTGCCAGCAGTTCCGAGGCAGGGAGCAATCAGCCCCAGCATTTT. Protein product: CASSSEAGSNQPQHF.

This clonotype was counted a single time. CDR3 coding DNA: TGTGCCAGCAATTTGGCAGGGTCCTACGAGCAGTACTTC. Translating it yields CASNLAGSYEQYF. The chain couples TRBV25-1 to TRBJ2-7; D possibly corresponds to TRBD1 (5 bases). CDR1 and CDR2 from the germline V gene are MGHDK and SYGVNS. V dropped 7 bases and J dropped 1 base, with 11 bases sitting between them. This CDR3 is 13 amino acids long.

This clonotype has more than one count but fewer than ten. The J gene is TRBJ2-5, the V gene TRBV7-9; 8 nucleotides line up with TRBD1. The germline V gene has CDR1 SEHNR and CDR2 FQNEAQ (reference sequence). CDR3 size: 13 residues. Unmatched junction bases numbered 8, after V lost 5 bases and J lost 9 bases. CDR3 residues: CASSRDRGRAQYF. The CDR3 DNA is TGTGCCAGCAGCCGAGACAGGGGACGGGCCCAGTACTTC.

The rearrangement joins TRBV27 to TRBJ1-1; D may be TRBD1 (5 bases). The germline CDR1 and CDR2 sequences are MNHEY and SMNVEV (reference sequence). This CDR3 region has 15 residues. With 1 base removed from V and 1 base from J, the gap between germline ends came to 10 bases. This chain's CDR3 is CASSLLGEGNTEAFF. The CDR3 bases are TGTGCCAGCAGTTTATTGGGGGAAGGGAACACTGAAGCTTTCTTT.

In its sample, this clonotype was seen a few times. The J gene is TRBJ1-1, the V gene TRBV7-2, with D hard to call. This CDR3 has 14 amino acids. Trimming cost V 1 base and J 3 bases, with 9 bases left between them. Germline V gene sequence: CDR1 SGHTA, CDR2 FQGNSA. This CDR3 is CASSLDAGHTEAFF. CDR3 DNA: TGTGCCAGCAGCTTAGACGCCGGGCACACTGAAGCTTTCTTT.